The source of this T cell receptor (beta chain) is a study of blood T cell repertoires in COVID-19. Study information: Spain, Italy and the United States supplied samples that represented acute and convalescent COVID-19. In each case, the material was cDNA or gDNA derived from T cells, B-cell-depleted T cells, or PBMCs.

This clone was detected only once. In the authors' workflow: Reference gene primer amplification gave nucleated cell count estimates. The repertoire was sequenced with immunoSEQ multiplex PCR; TCRdb's copy has only in-frame clones and lacks some. Clonal size and the V and J genes are those of that table, whereas D and trimming came from the DNA. The repertoire holds 110,000 to 150,000 clones, with 79% as singletons. This sequence originates from a man aged 60 to 69 with acute or convalescent COVID-19. The sequenced sample consisted of peripheral blood.

The CDR3 DNA follows: TGTGCCAGCAGCCCTTCTAGCGGGGGGGATACGCAGTATTTT. Residues: CASSPSSGGDTQYF. The chain combines TRBV7-3 with TRBJ2-3, with TRBD2 matching 11 bases. This CDR3 region has 14 residues. The germline gives CDR1 SGHTA, CDR2 FQGTGA. V gave up 5 bases and J gave up 6 bases; unmatched junction bases: 4.